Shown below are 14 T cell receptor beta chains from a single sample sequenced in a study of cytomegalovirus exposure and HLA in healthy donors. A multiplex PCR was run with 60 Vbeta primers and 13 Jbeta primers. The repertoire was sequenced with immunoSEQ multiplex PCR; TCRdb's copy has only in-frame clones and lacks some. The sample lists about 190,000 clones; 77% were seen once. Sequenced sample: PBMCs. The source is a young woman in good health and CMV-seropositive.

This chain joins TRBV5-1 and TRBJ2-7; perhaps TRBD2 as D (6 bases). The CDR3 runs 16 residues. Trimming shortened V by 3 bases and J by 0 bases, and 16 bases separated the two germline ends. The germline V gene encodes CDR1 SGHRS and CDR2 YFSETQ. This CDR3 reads CASSSFGGESSYEQYF. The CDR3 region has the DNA TGCGCCAGCAGCTCGTTCGGCGGGGAGAGCTCCTACGAGCAGTACTTC.

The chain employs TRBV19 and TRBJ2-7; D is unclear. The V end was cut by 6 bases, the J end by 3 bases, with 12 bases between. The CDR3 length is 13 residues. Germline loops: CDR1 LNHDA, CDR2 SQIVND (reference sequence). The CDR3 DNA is TGTGCCAGTAGCGCTAGTCTCAACTACGAGCAGTACTTC. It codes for CASSASLNYEQYF.

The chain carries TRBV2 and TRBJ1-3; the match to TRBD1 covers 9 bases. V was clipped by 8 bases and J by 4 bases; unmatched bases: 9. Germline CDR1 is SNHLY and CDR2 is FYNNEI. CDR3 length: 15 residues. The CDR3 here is CASQVDRGYGNTIYF. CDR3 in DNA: TGTGCCAGCCAGGTCGACAGGGGGTACGGAAACACCATATATTTT.

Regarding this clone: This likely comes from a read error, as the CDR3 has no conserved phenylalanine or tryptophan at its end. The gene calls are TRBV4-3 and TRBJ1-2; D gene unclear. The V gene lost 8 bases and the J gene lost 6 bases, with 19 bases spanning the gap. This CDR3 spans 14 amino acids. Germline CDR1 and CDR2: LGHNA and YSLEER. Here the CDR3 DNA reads TGCGCCAGCTCCTCGGGAGCGGCGGTGAATGGCTACACCCTC. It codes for CASSSGAAVNGYTL.

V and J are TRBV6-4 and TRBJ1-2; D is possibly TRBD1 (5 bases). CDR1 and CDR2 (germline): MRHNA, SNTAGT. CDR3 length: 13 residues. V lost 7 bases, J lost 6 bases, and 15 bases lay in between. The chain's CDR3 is CASKYRDSDGYTF. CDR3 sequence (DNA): TGTGCCAGCAAATACCGGGACTCAGATGGCTACACCTTC.

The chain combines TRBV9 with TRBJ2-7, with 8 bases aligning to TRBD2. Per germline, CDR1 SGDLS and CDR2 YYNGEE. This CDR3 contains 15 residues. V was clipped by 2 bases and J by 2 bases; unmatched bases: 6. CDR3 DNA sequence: TGTGCCAGCAGCGTGGGGCGGGAGGTGGCCTACGAGCAGTACTTC. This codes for CASSVGREVAYEQYF.

The CDR3 nucleotides are TGCGCCAGCAGCGAGATAGCGGGACTCCAAGAGACCCAGTACTTC. Translating gives CASSEIAGLQETQYF. The chain combines TRBV5-1 with TRBJ2-5; 8 bases fit TRBD2. The CDR3 is 15 residues long. The V gene's germline CDR1 is SGHRS and CDR2 YFSETQ. With 4 bases clipped from V and 1 base from J, the junction kept 6 bases outside the gene matches.

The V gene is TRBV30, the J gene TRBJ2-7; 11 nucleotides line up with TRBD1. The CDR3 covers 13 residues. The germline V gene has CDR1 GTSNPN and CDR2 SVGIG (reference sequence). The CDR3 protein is CASSDRGPYEQYF. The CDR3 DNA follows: TGTGCTTCCTCGGACAGGGGGCCCTACGAGCAGTACTTC.

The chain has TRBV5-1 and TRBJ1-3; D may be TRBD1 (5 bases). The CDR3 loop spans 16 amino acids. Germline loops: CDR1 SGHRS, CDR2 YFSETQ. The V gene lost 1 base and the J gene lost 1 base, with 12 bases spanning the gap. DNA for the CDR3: TGCGCCAGCAGCTTGATCCCAGGGATATCTGGAAACACCATATATTTT. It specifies CASSLIPGISGNTIYF.

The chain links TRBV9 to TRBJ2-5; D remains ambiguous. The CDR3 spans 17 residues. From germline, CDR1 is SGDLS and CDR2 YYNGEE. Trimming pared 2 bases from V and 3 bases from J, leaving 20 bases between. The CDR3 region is CASSVSTAGSTEETQYF. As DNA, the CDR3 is TGTGCCAGCAGCGTTAGTACGGCAGGCTCAACTGAAGAGACCCAGTACTTC.

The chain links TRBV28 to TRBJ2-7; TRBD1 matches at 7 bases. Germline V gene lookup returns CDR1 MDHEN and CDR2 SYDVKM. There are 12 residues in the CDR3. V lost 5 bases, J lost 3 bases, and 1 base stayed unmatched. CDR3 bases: TGTGCCAGCAGTGGGACAGTCTACGAGCAGTACTTC. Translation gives CASSGTVYEQYF. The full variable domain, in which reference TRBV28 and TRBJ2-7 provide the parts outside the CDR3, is DVKVTQSSRYLVKRTGEKVFLECVQDMDHENMFWYRQDPGLGLRLIYFSYDVKMKEKGDIPEGYSVSREKKERFSLILESASTNQTSMYLCASSGTVYEQYFGPGTRLTVT.

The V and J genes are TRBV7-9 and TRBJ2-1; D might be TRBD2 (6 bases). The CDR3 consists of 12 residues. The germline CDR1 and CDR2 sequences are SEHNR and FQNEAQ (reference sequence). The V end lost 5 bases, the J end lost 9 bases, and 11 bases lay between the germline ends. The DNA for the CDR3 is TGTGCCAGCAGCACCCCGGAGGGTGAGCAGTTCTTC. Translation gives CASSTPEGEQFF.

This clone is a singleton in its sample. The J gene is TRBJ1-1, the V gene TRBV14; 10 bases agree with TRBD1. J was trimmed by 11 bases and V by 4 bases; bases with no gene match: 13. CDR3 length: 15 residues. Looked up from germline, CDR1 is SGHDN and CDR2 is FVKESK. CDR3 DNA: TGTGCCAGCAGCCGCTGGACAGGGGGATCCGAACGGGCTTTCTTT. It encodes CASSRWTGGSERAFF. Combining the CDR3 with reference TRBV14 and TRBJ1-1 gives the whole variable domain EAGVTQFPSHSVIEKGQTVTLRCDPISGHDNLYWYRRVMGKEIKFLLHFVKESKQDESGMPNNRFLAERTGGTYSTLKVQPAELEDSGVYFCASSRWTGGSERAFFGQGTRLTVV.

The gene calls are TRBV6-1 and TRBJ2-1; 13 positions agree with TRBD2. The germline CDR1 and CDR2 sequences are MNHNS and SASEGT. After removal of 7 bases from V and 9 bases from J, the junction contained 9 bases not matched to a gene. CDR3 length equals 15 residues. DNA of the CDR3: TGTGCCAGCACTGCGACTAGCGGGGGGTTGGGTGAGCAGTTCTTC. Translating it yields CASTATSGGLGEQFF.